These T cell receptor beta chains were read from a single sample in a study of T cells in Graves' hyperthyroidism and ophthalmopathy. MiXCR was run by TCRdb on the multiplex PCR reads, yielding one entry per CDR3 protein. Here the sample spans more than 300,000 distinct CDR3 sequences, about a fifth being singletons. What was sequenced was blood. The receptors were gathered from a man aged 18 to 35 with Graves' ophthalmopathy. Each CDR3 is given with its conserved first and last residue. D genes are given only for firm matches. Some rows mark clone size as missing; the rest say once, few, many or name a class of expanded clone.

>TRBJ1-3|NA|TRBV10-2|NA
CASSEAGGSGNTIYF
TGCGCCAGCAGTGAGGCTGGGGGATCTGGAAACACCATATATTTT
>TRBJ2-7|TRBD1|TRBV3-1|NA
CASSPSGTGIYEQYF
TGTGCCAGCAGTCCCTCCGGGACAGGGATTTACGAGCAGTACTTC
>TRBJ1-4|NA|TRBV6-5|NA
CASSYFLGEKLFF
TGTGCCAGCAGTTACTTCTTGGGGGAAAAACTGTTTTTT
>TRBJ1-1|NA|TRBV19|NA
CASSINRVTEAFF
TGTGCCAGTAGTATTAATAGGGTTACTGAAGCTTTCTTT
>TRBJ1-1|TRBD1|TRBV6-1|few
CASRYRGRTEAFF
TGTGCCAGCCGATACAGGGGGCGAACTGAAGCTTTCTTT
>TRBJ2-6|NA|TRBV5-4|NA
CASSLAPLGSGANVLTF
TGTGCCAGCAGCTTAGCACCGCTCGGCTCTGGGGCCAACGTCCTGACTTTC
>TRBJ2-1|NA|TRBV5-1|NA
CASSFESIAGEQFF
TGTGCCAGCAGCTTTGAGAGTATTGCGGGTGAGCAGTTCTTC
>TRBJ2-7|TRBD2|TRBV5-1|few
CASSVTSGGAYEQYF
TGCGCCAGCAGCGTGACTAGCGGGGGGGCCTACGAGCAGTACTTC
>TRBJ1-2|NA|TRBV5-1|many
CASRGDLGDGYTF
TGCGCCAGCAGGGGGGACCTAGGCGATGGCTACACCTTC
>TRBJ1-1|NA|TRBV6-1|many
CASSYGQTNTEAFF
TGTGCCAGCAGTTACGGACAGACGAACACTGAAGCTTTCTTT
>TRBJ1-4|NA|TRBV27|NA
CASSFLVTASDNRKSNEKLFF
TGTGCCAGCAGTTTCCTTGTAACCGCTTCGGACAACCGGAAGAGTAATGAAAAACTGTTTTTT
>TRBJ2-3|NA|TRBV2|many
CATSNRVTDTQYF
TGTGCCACTAGTAACAGGGTCACAGATACGCAGTATTTT
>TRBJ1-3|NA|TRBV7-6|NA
CASSPSFGNTIYF
TGTGCCAGCAGCCCGTCTTTCGGAAACACCATATATTTT
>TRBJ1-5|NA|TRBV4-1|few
CASSQGTLSVGPQHF
TGCGCCAGCAGCCAGGGGACCCTTTCCGTCGGGCCCCAGCATTTT
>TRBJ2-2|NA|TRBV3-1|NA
CASSQPTLLTGELFF
TGTGCCAGCAGCCAACCCACCCTTCTCACCGGGGAGCTGTTTTTT
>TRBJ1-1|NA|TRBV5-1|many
CASSLGGSAEAFF
TGCGCCAGCAGCTTGGGGGGGTCGGCTGAAGCTTTCTTT
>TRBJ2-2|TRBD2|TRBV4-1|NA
CASRGGAGELFF
TGCGCCAGCCGGGGGGGGGCCGGGGAGCTGTTTTTT
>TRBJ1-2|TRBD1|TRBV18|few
CASSPSDRGLDYGYTF
TGTGCCAGCTCACCCTCGGACAGGGGGCTGGACTATGGCTACACCTTC
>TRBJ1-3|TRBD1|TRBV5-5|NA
CASSNRMGQSSGNTIYF
TGTGCCAGCAGCAACAGGATGGGACAGAGCTCTGGAAACACCATATATTTT
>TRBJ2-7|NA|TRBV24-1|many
CATSDLSQGGEQYF
TGTGCCACCAGTGATTTGTCTCAGGGAGGCGAGCAGTACTTC
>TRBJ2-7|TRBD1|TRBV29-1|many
CSVGDRSWQQYF
TGCAGCGTTGGGGACAGGTCTTGGCAGCAGTACTTC
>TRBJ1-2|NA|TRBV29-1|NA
CSVDYRPNYGYTF
TGCAGCGTTGACTACAGACCTAACTATGGCTACACCTTC
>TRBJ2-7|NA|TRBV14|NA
CASSQEYGEQYF
TGTGCCAGCAGCCAAGAGTACGGGGAGCAGTACTTC
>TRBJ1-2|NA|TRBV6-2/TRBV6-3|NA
CASSTRGGRGYTF
TGTGCCAGCAGTACCCGGGGAGGACGCGGCTACACCTTC
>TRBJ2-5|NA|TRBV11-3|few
CASSLDRDSEETQYF
TGTGCCAGCAGCTTAGACCGGGACTCAGAAGAGACCCAGTACTTC
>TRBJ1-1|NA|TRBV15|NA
CATSRNDGNTEALF
TGTGCCACCAGCAGAAACGACGGGAACACTGAAGCTCTCTTT
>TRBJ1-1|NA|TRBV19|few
CASSIGRSSTEAFF
TGTGCCAGTAGTATCGGGAGGTCGAGCACTGAAGCTTTCTTT
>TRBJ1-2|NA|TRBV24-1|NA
CATSDPRAVPFGYTF
TGTGCCACCAGTGACCCTCGGGCCGTCCCTTTCGGCTACACCTTC
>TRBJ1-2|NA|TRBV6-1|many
CASSEGEGIANYGYTF
TGTGCCAGCAGTGAAGGGGAAGGGATAGCTAACTATGGCTACACCTTC
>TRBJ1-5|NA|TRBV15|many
CATSRDRREGQPQHF
TGTGCCACCAGCAGAGATCGAAGAGAGGGTCAGCCCCAGCATTTT
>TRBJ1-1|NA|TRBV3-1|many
CASSQESGAFF
TGTGCCAGCAGCCAAGAAAGTGGAGCTTTCTTT
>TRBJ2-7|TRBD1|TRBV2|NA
CASSLYRGLNEQYF
TGTGCCAGCAGTTTGTACAGGGGTCTCAACGAGCAGTACTTC
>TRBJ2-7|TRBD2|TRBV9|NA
CASSVGGRYDEQYF
TGTGCCAGCAGCGTGGGAGGGCGGTATGACGAGCAGTACTTC